Shown below are 17 T cell receptor beta chains from a single sample sequenced in a study of cytomegalovirus exposure and HLA in healthy donors. With 60 Vbeta and 13 Jbeta primers, the PCR was carried out. Sequencing used immunoSEQ multiplex PCR; TCRdb keeps in-frame clones, though not all of them. The table lists around 150,000 clones, approximately 80% of them singletons. Source material: PBMCs. The receptors stem from a man in his fifties or sixties in good health and CMV-seronegative.

The chain recombines TRBV5-6 with TRBJ1-3; D gene uncertain. This CDR3 spans 15 amino acids. V lost 0 bases and J lost 2, with 9 bases in between. Germline values: CDR1 SGHDT, CDR2 YYEEEE. CDR3 sequence: CASSLARGAGNTIYF. Here the CDR3 DNA reads TGTGCCAGCAGCTTGGCTCGGGGTGCTGGAAACACCATATATTTT.

The chain employs TRBV30 and TRBJ1-2, with D possibly TRBD1 on 6 matching bases. The V end lost 2 bases, the J end lost 7 bases, and 14 bases lay between the germline ends. The CDR3 length is 13 residues. CDR1 and CDR2 (germline): GTSNPN, SVGIG (reference sequence). As DNA, the CDR3 is TGTGCCTGGAGTAGGCCAGGGGAAGGTGGCTACACCTTC. It codes for CAWSRPGEGGYTF.

This chain uses TRBV5-1 with TRBJ2-3, with D hard to call. There are 16 residues in the CDR3. The germline V and J ends were trimmed by 4 bases and 0 bases, with 15 bases remaining between them. The V gene's germline CDR1 is SGHRS and CDR2 YFSETQ. The CDR3 DNA reads TGCGCCAGCAGCCTAAGTAGCCCGATGAGCACAGATACGCAGTATTTT. This translates into CASSLSSPMSTDTQYF.

J is TRBJ2-1 and V is TRBV7-9; TRBD2 matches 9 bases. CDR1 is SEHNR and CDR2 is FQNEAQ in the germline V gene (reference sequence). Trimming cost V 1 base and J 0 bases; bases outside gene matches: 1. The CDR3 covers 16 residues. CDR3 bases: TGTGCCAGCAGCTTAGGACTAGCGGTCTCCTACAATGAGCAGTTCTTC. It translates to CASSLGLAVSYNEQFF.

The genes are TRBV27 and TRBJ1-6; D uncertain. Per the germline V gene, CDR1 is MNHEY and CDR2 is SMNVEV (reference sequence). V was clipped by 4 bases and J by 7 bases, with 14 bases between them. This CDR3 has 15 residues. As DNA, the CDR3 is TGTGCCAGCAGTTCAACAGAGTATGCGAATTCACCCCTCCACTTT. Protein: CASSSTEYANSPLHF.

The V and J genes are TRBV28 and TRBJ2-7; perhaps TRBD2 as D (7 bases). The germline V gene encodes CDR1 MDHEN and CDR2 SYDVKM. V dropped 5 bases and J dropped 6 bases, with 17 bases sitting between them. This CDR3 region has 14 residues. DNA of the CDR3: TGTGCCAGCAGTGCCCTCCCCGGGGGGCTCGAGCAGTACTTC. Translation gives CASSALPGGLEQYF.

This sequence joins TRBV7-2 and TRBJ2-2; 12 nucleotides align to TRBD2. The CDR3 length is 17 residues. Unmatched junction bases numbered 5, after V lost 1 base and J lost 5 bases. Germline V gene lookup returns CDR1 SGHTA and CDR2 FQGNSA. CDR3 residues: CASSLGTSGIRTGELFF. The DNA for the CDR3 is TGTGCCAGCAGCTTAGGGACTAGCGGGATTAGGACCGGGGAGCTGTTTTTT.

The sample holds one count of this clone. One junction end disagrees with the germline gene, perhaps due to a read error. The same CDR3 is also encoded by other DNA sequences in this sample. The chain uses TRBV6-1 and TRBJ2-7, with 8 bases that match TRBD1. CDR1 is MNHNS and CDR2 is SASEGT in the germline V gene. The CDR3 is made up of 14 amino acids. The CDR3 here is CASEKDRVSYEQYF. Here the CDR3 DNA reads TGTGCCAGCGAAAAGGACAGGGTTTCCTATGAGCAGTACTTC.

The genes are TRBV5-1 and TRBJ2-5, with D tentatively TRBD2 (6 bases). Germline V gene lookup returns CDR1 SGHRS and CDR2 YFSETQ. This CDR3 is 17 amino acids long. Trimming removed 4 bases at V and 4 bases at J, with 23 bases between. CDR3: CASSPLGGRNLGETQYF. The CDR3 DNA reads as TGCGCCAGCAGCCCCCTCGGGGGTCGAAATTTGGGAGAGACCCAGTACTTC. Using reference TRBV5-1 and TRBJ2-5 for the parts outside the CDR3, the full variable domain is KAGVTQTPRYLIKTRGQQVTLSCSPISGHRSVSWYQQTPGQGLQFLFEYFSETQRNKGNFPGRFSGRQFSNSRSEMNVSTLELGDSALYLCASSPLGGRNLGETQYFGPGTRLLVL.

The chain employs TRBV5-1 and TRBJ1-4; D ambiguous. CDR3 length equals 16 residues. Trimming took off 0 bases at V and 0 bases at J, with 9 bases between the two ends. Germline V gene lookup returns CDR1 SGHRS and CDR2 YFSETQ. CDR3 loop: CASSLGGVATNEKLFF. The DNA for the CDR3 is TGCGCCAGCAGCTTGGGGGGAGTAGCAACTAATGAAAAACTGTTTTTT.

This chain joins TRBV4-1 and TRBJ2-7, with 10 positions matching TRBD2. This CDR3 region has 17 residues. Germline V gene data show CDR1 as MGHRA and CDR2 as YSYEKL. J was trimmed by 7 bases and V by 1 base; bases with no gene match: 13. In nucleotides, the CDR3 is TGCGCCAGCAGCCAAGTAGATATGGGACTAGCGAACCGGGAGCAGTACTTC. This codes for CASSQVDMGLANREQYF.

The chain combines TRBV7-3 with TRBJ2-7, with TRBD1 as a possible D gene (6 bases). The ends were cut back, 5 bases at V and 2 bases at J, with 13 bases in the middle. The germline V gene encodes CDR1 SGHTA and CDR2 FQGTGA. CDR3 length equals 14 residues. The CDR3 DNA reads as TGTGCCAGCAGCCTTAGGACAGTCGCCTACGAGCAGTACTTC. Its translation: CASSLRTVAYEQYF.

The rearrangement joins TRBV5-1 to TRBJ2-7; D is possibly TRBD2 (5 bases). CDR3 size: 14 residues. In germline, CDR1 is SGHRS, CDR2 YFSETQ. The V end was cut by 1 base, the J end by 5 bases, with 13 bases between. The chain's CDR3 is CASSLITGVDEQYF. The CDR3 DNA reads as TGCGCCAGCAGCTTGATAACCGGGGTCGACGAGCAGTACTTC. Together with reference TRBV5-1 and TRBJ2-7, the CDR3 gives the full variable domain: KAGVTQTPRYLIKTRGQQVTLSCSPISGHRSVSWYQQTPGQGLQFLFEYFSETQRNKGNFPGRFSGRQFSNSRSEMNVSTLELGDSALYLCASSLITGVDEQYFGPGTRLTVT.

The J gene is TRBJ1-4, the V gene TRBV6-1; 7 bases agree with TRBD1. There are 13 residues in the CDR3. Germline V gene sequence: CDR1 MNHNS, CDR2 SASEGT. Trimming at V came to 6 bases and at J to 7 bases, leaving 5 bases not matched to a gene. DNA of the CDR3: TGTGCCAGCAGCCTTAACAGGGGTGAAAAACTGTTTTTT. Its protein product is CASSLNRGEKLFF.

This chain links TRBV12-5 with TRBJ1-5; D remains unclear. Trimming pared 6 bases from V and 7 bases from J, leaving 13 bases between. Germline V CDR1 and CDR2: LGHNT, FRNRAP. CDR3 length equals 13 residues. The CDR3 here is CASGHPSGQPQHF. CDR3 sequence (DNA): TGTGCTAGTGGACACCCATCCGGGCAGCCCCAGCATTTT.

The chain uses TRBV11-2 and TRBJ2-4; 12 bases agree with TRBD2. Germline V gene lookup returns CDR1 SGHAT and CDR2 FQNNGV. V lost 6 bases to trimming and J lost 8 bases; unmatched junction nucleotides: 2. This CDR3 region has 13 residues. The DNA of the CDR3 is TGTGCCAGCAGTCGACTAGCGGGGGACATTCAGTACTTC. It codes for CASSRLAGDIQYF.

The genes are TRBV7-6 and TRBJ1-1; TRBD1 aligns across 7 bases. Germline assignment: CDR1 SGHVS and CDR2 FNYEAQ. Trimming took 0 bases from V and 6 from J; bases not matched to a gene: 1. The CDR3 runs 13 residues. The CDR3 sequence is CASSLAQGAEAFF. CDR3 sequence (DNA): TGTGCCAGCAGCTTAGCGCAGGGGGCTGAAGCTTTCTTT.